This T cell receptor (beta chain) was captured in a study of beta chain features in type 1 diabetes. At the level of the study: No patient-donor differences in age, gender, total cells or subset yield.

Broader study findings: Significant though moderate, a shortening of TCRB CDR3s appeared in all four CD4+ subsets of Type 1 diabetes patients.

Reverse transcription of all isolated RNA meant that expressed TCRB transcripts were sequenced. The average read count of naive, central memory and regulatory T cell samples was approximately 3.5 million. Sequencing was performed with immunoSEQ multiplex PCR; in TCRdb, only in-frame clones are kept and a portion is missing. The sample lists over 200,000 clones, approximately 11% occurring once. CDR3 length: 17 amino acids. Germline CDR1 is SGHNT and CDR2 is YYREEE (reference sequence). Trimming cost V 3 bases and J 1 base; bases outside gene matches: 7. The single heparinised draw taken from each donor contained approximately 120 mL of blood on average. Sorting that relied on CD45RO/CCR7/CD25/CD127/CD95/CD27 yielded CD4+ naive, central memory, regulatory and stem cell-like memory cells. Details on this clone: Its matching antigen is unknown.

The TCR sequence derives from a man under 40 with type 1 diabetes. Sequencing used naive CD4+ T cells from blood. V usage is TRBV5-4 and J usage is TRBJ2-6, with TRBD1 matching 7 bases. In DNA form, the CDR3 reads TGTGCCAGCAGCTACGGACAGGCGTTATCTGGGGCCAACGTCCTGACTTTC. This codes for CASSYGQALSGANVLTF.